Listed here are 15 T cell receptor beta chains from one sample, sequenced in a study of blood T cells in healthy people across ages. Combining a sample-barcoded 5' primer with a J-beta primer mix, a second PCR ran for roughly 7 to 11 cycles. TCRdb re-called the 5' RACE reads through MiXCR, storing one row per CDR3 protein. Of around 1,800,000 distinct CDR3 sequences in the sample, around 42% were seen once. The sequenced material came from blood. These TCRs come from a human donor in good health.

This clonotype was detected only a few times. DNA for the CDR3: TGTGCCAGCACCTGGGGTCAGGGGGCGGGTCAGCCCCAGCATTTT. It yields the protein CASTWGQGAGQPQHF. The J gene is TRBJ1-5, the V gene TRBV12-3 or TRBV12-4, with 8 nucleotides matching TRBD1. With V trimmed by 7 bases and J by 6 bases, 11 bases remained unmatched. The CDR3 runs 15 residues.

The chain uses TRBV6-5 and TRBJ1-6; D is perhaps TRBD1 (5 bases). V was cut by 0 bases and J by 9 bases, with 18 bases left in between. Germline V CDR1 and CDR2: MNHEY, SVGAGI. This CDR3 contains 17 residues. This CDR3 is CASSYSPPGMGGSPLHF. As DNA, the CDR3 is TGTGCCAGCAGTTACTCGCCCCCCGGGATGGGGGGTTCACCCCTCCACTTT.

This rearrangement joins TRBV7-2 to TRBJ2-5; perhaps TRBD2 as D (6 bases). This CDR3 is built from 16 residues. The V gene lost 2 bases and the J gene lost 0 bases, with 13 bases spanning the gap. Germline V gives CDR1 SGHTA, CDR2 FQGNSA. CDR3 bases: TGTGCCAGCAGCTTAAATGGTGGGGGGAACCAAGAGACCCAGTACTTC. Translation gives CASSLNGGGNQETQYF.

Ten or more counts support this clonotype. V gene TRBV29-1 combines with J gene TRBJ2-3; a weak D match, TRBD2 (5 bases). The CDR3 has 13 residues. The V end lost 7 bases, the J end lost 6 bases, and 17 bases lay between the germline ends. Per germline, CDR1 SQVTM and CDR2 ANQGSEA. The CDR3 DNA sequence: TGCAGCGCTGGCCCCGGACTGGCGGATACGCAGTATTTT. Protein product: CSAGPGLADTQYF.

This clonotype was seen just once. V and J are TRBV2 and TRBJ1-2; 11 bases agree with TRBD1. This CDR3 region has 13 residues. V lost 11 bases and J lost 5; bases outside the gene matches: 7. Germline V gene lookup returns CDR1 SNHLY and CDR2 FYNNEI. The CDR3 region has the DNA TGTGCCGGAGGAGGACAGGGGGCTTATGGCTACACCTTC. It yields the protein CAGGGQGAYGYTF.

This clonotype turned up a few times. J is TRBJ2-7 and V is TRBV29-1; D unresolved. Trimming removed 4 bases from V and 0 bases from J, with 13 bases in between. The germline V gene has CDR1 SQVTM and CDR2 ANQGSEA. The CDR3 extends over 14 amino acids. The CDR3 loop is CSVGISASSYEQYF. The CDR3, as DNA: TGCAGCGTTGGAATCAGTGCAAGCTCCTACGAGCAGTACTTC.

This clonotype was found a few times. The chain has TRBV4-3 and TRBJ2-1; no clear D. Germline V gives CDR1 LGHNA, CDR2 YSLEER. Trimming left V 0 bases short and J 6 bases short, with 9 bases between. This CDR3 is built from 14 residues. The CDR3 sequence is CASSQEAESNEQFF. The DNA for the CDR3 is TGCGCCAGCAGCCAAGAGGCCGAGTCCAATGAGCAGTTCTTC.

This clonotype was detected a few times. The V and J genes are TRBV6-2 or TRBV6-3 and TRBJ2-7; 7 bases match TRBD1. Looked up from germline, CDR1 is MNHEY and CDR2 is SVGEGT. This CDR3 contains 13 residues. The ends lost 3 bases at V and 5 bases at J; junction bases unmatched: 4. CDR3 bases: TGTGCCAGCAGTTATCAGGGGGTACACGAGCAGTACTTC. Amino acid sequence: CASSYQGVHEQYF.

Only a few counts were recorded for this clonotype. The chain carries TRBV29-1 and TRBJ2-3; perhaps TRBD2 as D (6 bases). This CDR3 contains 15 residues. V was shortened by 3 bases and J by 5 bases, with 18 bases between the two germline ends. CDR1 and CDR2 from the germline V gene are SQVTM and ANQGSEA. CDR3 DNA: TGCAGCGTTGATCGTCTAGCGAGGGATATAGATACGCAGTATTTT. Its protein product is CSVDRLARDIDTQYF.

The chain employs TRBV7-8 and TRBJ1-2; 7 bases fit TRBD1. Losses at the gene ends were 5 bases for V and 4 bases for J; bases not matched to a gene: 10. This CDR3 comprises 15 residues. CDR1 SGHVS and CDR2 FQNEAQ come from the germline V gene. Written as DNA, the CDR3 is TGTGCCAGCAGCCAGAAGACGGGACAGTTCTATGGCTACACCTTC. As protein: CASSQKTGQFYGYTF. Looking up the rest from reference TRBV7-8 and TRBJ1-2 gives the full variable domain: GAGVSQSPRYKVAKRGQDVALRCDPISGHVSLFWYQQALGQGPEFLTYFQNEAQLDKSGLPSDRFFAERPEGSVSTLKIQRTQQEDSAVYLCASSQKTGQFYGYTFGSGTRLTVV.

V and J are TRBV2 and TRBJ2-1; maybe TRBD1 (5 bases). Germline loops: CDR1 SNHLY, CDR2 FYNNEI. The V end lost 6 bases, the J end lost 9 bases, and 18 bases lay between the germline ends. The CDR3 runs to 14 residues. CDR3: CASRSLATATEQFF. The CDR3 DNA is TGTGCCAGCAGGTCACTTGCGACAGCGACTGAGCAGTTCTTC.

This clonotype was detected a few times. The rearrangement links TRBV6-5 to TRBJ2-3; 10 positions agree with TRBD2. J lost 2 bases, V lost 6 bases, and 8 bases had no gene match. This CDR3 region has 16 residues. The V gene's germline CDR1 is MNHEY and CDR2 SVGAGI. CDR3 amino acids: CASSPQRGGYTDTQYF. The CDR3 region has the DNA TGTGCCAGCAGCCCACAGCGGGGGGGATACACAGATACGCAGTATTTT.

The genes are TRBV29-1 and TRBJ2-5; D remains ambiguous. Germline lookup yields CDR1 SQVTM and CDR2 ANQGSEA. This CDR3 comprises 15 residues. V lost 0 bases and J lost 5, with 16 bases in between. The chain's CDR3 is CSVEDRRMFGETQYF. Here the CDR3 DNA reads TGCAGCGTTGAAGATCGACGGATGTTCGGGGAGACCCAGTACTTC.

The CDR3 nucleotides read TGTGCCAGCACCCGAGACAGGGCAGATTACGAGCAGTACTTC. Residues: CASTRDRADYEQYF. V and J are TRBV2 and TRBJ2-7, with 7 positions matching TRBD1. This CDR3 region has 14 residues. With 7 bases clipped from V and 4 bases from J, the junction kept 10 bases outside the gene matches. Germline loops: CDR1 SNHLY, CDR2 FYNNEI.

The chain has TRBV6-5 and TRBJ1-5; D might be TRBD1 (5 bases). CDR3 size: 15 residues. Trimming stripped 0 bases from V and 4 bases from J, with 10 bases between. CDR1 and CDR2 from the germline V gene are MNHEY and SVGAGI. The CDR3 loop is CASSYSQEENQPQHF. CDR3 sequence (DNA): TGTGCCAGCAGTTACTCACAGGAGGAAAATCAGCCCCAGCATTTT.